The clone carrying this TCR beta chain showed up just once. The record originates from a study of cytomegalovirus exposure and HLA in healthy donors. V lost 4 bases, J lost 0 bases, and 9 bases stayed unmatched. There are 18 residues in the CDR3. Germline V gives CDR1 MDHEN, CDR2 SYDVKM. Researchers ran the PCR with 60 Vbeta and 13 Jbeta primers. Per the original data handling: An analysis that came later counted around 80 million unique TCR beta chains, around 12 million shared. Repertoires were generated with immunoSEQ multiplex PCR, while TCRdb's copy carries only in-frame clones and drops some. Clonal size and the V and J genes are those of that table, whereas D and trimming came from the DNA. The table has 95,000 to 150,000 clones, 65% to 90% seen once.

The clonotype was recovered from a man younger than 40 in good health and CMV-seronegative. What was sequenced was PBMCs. The chain employs TRBV28 and TRBJ1-5, with 10 bases identical to TRBD1. CDR3 DNA: TGTGCCAGCAGTTCAGTGACAGGGGGCACCTATAGCAATCAGCCCCAGCATTTT. Its protein product is CASSSVTGGTYSNQPQHF.